A single sample gave rise to the 21 T cell receptor beta chains below, sequenced in a study of control samples from healthy donors and cancer patients (dated by TCRdb to about 2020). Receptor amplification or capture employed the immunoSEQ multiplex PCR assay. TCRdb mirrors the immuneACCESS table, restricted to in-frame sequences. Some clones are absent from its copies; in checked studies, under half trace to an unresolved V gene, and the reason for the others is unknown. For this sample the table gives 150,000 or so clones, of which 80% to 95% were detected only once. The ten largest clonotypes hold about 2.5% of the sample. The sequenced material came from blood. The receptors derive from a man aged 40-50 years in good health.

This rearrangement joins TRBV7-3 to TRBJ2-1; D gene ambiguous. The CDR3 loop spans 16 amino acids. Germline V gives CDR1 SGHTA, CDR2 FQGTGA. Trimming removed 5 bases at V and 7 bases at J, with 21 bases between. CDR3 bases: TGTGCCAGCAGCGCGCCGTTGAACGCCGCAAGGAATGAGCAGTTCTTC. The encoded protein is CASSAPLNAARNEQFF.

This clone was counted a few times. This CDR3 is CASSLAQLSEQYF. CDR3 in DNA: TGTGCCAGCAGCTTAGCGCAATTATCCGAGCAGTACTTC. The gene calls are TRBV7-8 and TRBJ2-7; no clear D gene. The germline V gene encodes CDR1 SGHVS and CDR2 FQNEAQ. Trimming left V 0 bases short and J 6 bases short, with 9 bases between. The CDR3 sequence is 13 residues long.

This rearrangement joins TRBV2 to TRBJ2-7; TRBD1 is a possible D gene (5 bases). Germline V gene sequence: CDR1 SNHLY, CDR2 FYNNEI. The CDR3 is made up of 16 amino acids. V dropped 2 bases and J dropped 0 bases, with 14 bases sitting between them. In nucleotides, the CDR3 is TGTGCCAGCAGTGAATGGGTGGGGCCGACCTCCTACGAGCAGTACTTC. Protein: CASSEWVGPTSYEQYF.

The genes are TRBV30 and TRBJ2-3, with 8 bases aligning to TRBD2. V gave up 4 bases and J gave up 6 bases; unmatched junction bases: 15. The CDR3 totals 16 residues. From germline, CDR1 is GTSNPN and CDR2 SVGIG (reference sequence). For the CDR3, the DNA is TGTGCCTGGACTAGCGGGCCCCAAGTAATGGGGGATACGCAGTATTTT. Residues: CAWTSGPQVMGDTQYF.

This chain joins TRBV6-5 and TRBJ1-1, with D possibly TRBD1 on 6 matching bases. The CDR3 has 15 residues. Trimming cost V 10 bases and J 0 bases, with 18 bases left between them. In germline, CDR1 is MNHEY, CDR2 SVGAGI. CDR3 DNA sequence: TGTGCCACCCGAAGGGACAAGTACATGAACACTGAAGCTTTCTTT. Translating it yields CATRRDKYMNTEAFF.

This chain connects TRBV2 to TRBJ1-6, with 8 nucleotides matching TRBD1. Germline V gene data show CDR1 as SNHLY and CDR2 as FYNNEI. J gave up 1 base and V 4 bases, and 0 bases lay outside the gene matches. The CDR3 covers 15 residues. As DNA, the CDR3 is TGTGCCAGCAGTGGACAGGGGTCCTATAATTCACCCCTCCACTTT. It is translated as CASSGQGSYNSPLHF.

This rearrangement joins TRBV2 to TRBJ2-1; D gene ambiguous. V gave up 7 bases and J gave up 6 bases, with 10 bases separating them. The CDR3 contains 12 residues. Germline lookup yields CDR1 SNHLY and CDR2 FYNNEI. CDR3 region: CASIVGGNEQFF. In DNA form, the CDR3 reads TGTGCCAGCATAGTCGGCGGCAATGAGCAGTTCTTC.

The chain carries TRBV20-1 and TRBJ1-3; D is unresolved. Trimming cost V 3 bases and J 0 bases, with 6 bases left between them. The CDR3 length is 13 residues. Per the germline V gene, CDR1 is DFQATT and CDR2 is SNEGSKA (reference sequence). CDR3 nucleotides: TGCAGTGCTAGTTTGTACTCTGGAAACACCATATATTTT. Translating gives CSASLYSGNTIYF.

J is TRBJ2-3 and V is TRBV11-2; 7 positions agree with TRBD1. Germline assignment: CDR1 SGHAT and CDR2 FQNNGV. Losses at the gene ends were 4 bases for V and 7 bases for J; bases not matched to a gene: 11. This CDR3 is built from 15 residues. CDR3 region: CASSWTGQLWNTQYF. The CDR3 DNA reads TGTGCCAGCAGCTGGACGGGACAGCTTTGGAATACGCAGTATTTT.

J is TRBJ2-1 and V is TRBV30, with D perhaps matching TRBD2 (7 bases). V lost 3 bases and J 4 bases, leaving 13 bases between the germline ends. The germline V gene encodes CDR1 GTSNPN and CDR2 SVGIG (reference sequence). There are 14 residues in the CDR3. CDR3 DNA: TGTGCCTGGAGGGGAAGGGGGGGTTACAATGAGCAGTTCTTC. Encoded protein: CAWRGRGGYNEQFF.

The DNA of the CDR3 is TGTGCCAGCAGCCCCGGGCTAGAAGCGTCCTACGAGCAGTACTTC. Its protein is CASSPGLEASYEQYF. The chain couples TRBV7-9 to TRBJ2-7; D remains ambiguous. Trimming shortened V by 5 bases and J by 1 base, and 15 bases separated the two germline ends. The germline CDR1 and CDR2 sequences are SEHNR and FQNEAQ (reference sequence). The CDR3 length is 15 residues.

The V and J genes are TRBV28 and TRBJ1-2, with D possibly TRBD1 on 6 matching bases. Trimming removed 2 bases at V and 1 base at J, with 11 bases between. The length of the CDR3 is 15 residues. Germline CDR1 MDHEN, CDR2 SYDVKM. CDR3 in amino acids: CASSLTGSFNYGYTF. CDR3 DNA: TGTGCCAGCAGTTTAACAGGGAGTTTTAACTATGGCTACACCTTC.

The rearrangement uses TRBV27 and TRBJ1-1; 7 nucleotides align to TRBD1. The germline gives CDR1 MNHEY, CDR2 SMNVEV (reference sequence). Trimming cost V 6 bases and J 3 bases; bases outside gene matches: 10. The CDR3 contains 15 residues. CDR3 nucleotides: TGTGCCAGCAGGGAAAAGACAGGGTACGACACTGAAGCTTTCTTT. Amino acids: CASREKTGYDTEAFF.

The rearrangement links TRBV7-3 to TRBJ1-1; D uncertain. Trimming took off 5 bases at V and 5 bases at J, with 12 bases between the two ends. The CDR3 is 13 amino acids. Germline loops: CDR1 SGHTA, CDR2 FQGTGA. In DNA form, the CDR3 reads TGTGCCAGCAGCCCCACGGGTGGGACTGAAGCTTTCTTT. Its protein is CASSPTGGTEAFF.

The rearrangement joins TRBV5-4 to TRBJ2-2; TRBD1 might be the D (5 bases). CDR1 and CDR2 from the germline V gene are SGHNT and YYREEE (reference sequence). Trimming shortened V by 0 bases and J by 0 bases, and 9 bases separated the two germline ends. CDR3 length equals 16 residues. In nucleotides, the CDR3 is TGTGCCAGCAGCTTGGTTCCAGGGTCGAACACCGGGGAGCTGTTTTTT. Its protein is CASSLVPGSNTGELFF. The variable domain in full, completed from reference TRBV5-4 and TRBJ2-2, reads ETGVTQSPTHLIKTRGQQVTLRCSSQSGHNTVSWYQQALGQGPQFIFQYYREEENGRGNFPPRFSGLQFPNYSSELNVNALELDDSALYLCASSLVPGSNTGELFFGEGSRLTVL.

V usage is TRBV9 and J usage is TRBJ2-3; 9 nucleotides line up with TRBD1. The CDR3 is 15 residues long. Per germline, CDR1 SGDLS and CDR2 YYNGEE. The V segment lost 4 bases and the J segment 2 bases; nucleotides outside the gene matches: 5. The CDR3 DNA is TGTGCCAGCAGCAAGGGACAGGGTGCCACAGATACGCAGTATTTT. Protein: CASSKGQGATDTQYF.

The V gene is TRBV12-3 or TRBV12-4, the J gene TRBJ2-7; 7 bases agree with TRBD1. The CDR3 contains 12 residues. The V segment lost 5 bases and the J segment 8 bases; nucleotides outside the gene matches: 6. CDR3 DNA sequence: TGTGCCAGCAGTACAGGGGTGGGCAAGCAGTACTTC. Translated: CASSTGVGKQYF.

The chain recombines TRBV18 with TRBJ1-2; a weak D match, TRBD1 (5 bases). Germline CDR1 KGHSH, CDR2 LQKENI. The CDR3 covers 16 residues. The V gene lost 1 base and the J gene lost 0 bases, with 12 bases spanning the gap. The CDR3 reads CASSPLGQGANYGYTF. CDR3 coding DNA: TGTGCCAGCTCACCACTAGGCCAGGGAGCTAACTATGGCTACACCTTC. The variable domain in full, completed from reference TRBV18 and TRBJ1-2, reads NAGVMQNPRHLVRRRGQEARLRCSPMKGHSHVYWYRQLPEEGLKFMVYLQKENIIDESGMPKERFSAEFPKEGPSILRIQQVVRGDSAAYFCASSPLGQGANYGYTFGSGTRLTVV.

The chain couples TRBV7-8 to TRBJ2-7, with TRBD1 matching 7 bases. The V and J ends lost 0 bases and 1 base, in that order; junction bases with no gene match: 6. This CDR3 has 16 residues. Germline CDR1 and CDR2: SGHVS and FQNEAQ. CDR3 sequence (DNA): TGTGCCAGCAGCTTAGCTCGAGGGGGCGCGTCCTACGAGCAGTACTTC. It encodes CASSLARGGASYEQYF.

V and J are TRBV30 and TRBJ2-6, with D possibly being TRBD1 (8 bases). Germline CDR1 is GTSNPN and CDR2 is SVGIG (reference sequence). The ends were cut back, 5 bases at V and 0 bases at J, with 14 bases in the middle. This CDR3 is 16 amino acids long. The CDR3 DNA is TGTGCCTGGGGAAACAGGGGGGGCTCTGGGGCCAACGTCCTGACTTTC. It encodes CAWGNRGGSGANVLTF.

In its sample, this clone was seen a few times. The V gene is TRBV6-1, the J gene TRBJ1-2; D gene uncertain. The V gene's germline CDR1 is MNHNS and CDR2 SASEGT. V lost 4 bases, J lost 2 bases, and 20 bases lay in between. The CDR3 has 17 amino acids. For the CDR3, the DNA is TGTGCCAGCAGTGGAAGGACCCCGTCGCGGTCCAACTATGGCTACACCTTC. This codes for CASSGRTPSRSNYGYTF.